The 15 T cell receptor beta chains listed next were all sequenced from one sample in a study of T-cell reconstitution after alpha-beta-depleted transplantation in children. A library of TCRbeta sequences, prepared with unique molecular identifiers, was generated. One entry per CDR3 protein results from TCRdb running MiXCR on the PCR reads. Altogether more than 550,000 distinct CDR3 sequences are present, over 9.5% being singletons, with the ten largest covering 3.5% to 5%. The specimen was PBMCs from the stem cell graft donor, collected from the stem cell graft. The receptors shown here come from a human donor who donated a stem cell graft to a child with acute myeloid leukemia.

This chain joins TRBV20-1 and TRBJ2-1; D gene unclear. The V end lost 5 bases, the J end lost 5 bases, and 10 bases lay between the germline ends. The CDR3 has 12 residues. Per germline, CDR1 DFQATT and CDR2 SNEGSKA (reference sequence). Written as DNA, the CDR3 is TGCAGTGCTTTGGGCGGCAACAATGAGCAGTTCTTC. This codes for CSALGGNNEQFF.

A few counts support this clonotype. The chain uses TRBV20-1 and TRBJ2-5, with D hard to call. Trimming removed 3 bases at V and 0 bases at J, with 5 bases between. The CDR3 covers 12 residues. Germline CDR1 DFQATT, CDR2 SNEGSKA (reference sequence). The CDR3 here is CSASVYQETQYF. CDR3 nucleotide sequence: TGCAGTGCTAGCGTCTACCAAGAGACCCAGTACTTC.

This clonotype came up many times. This chain uses TRBV20-1 with TRBJ1-6, with TRBD1 as a possible D gene (6 bases). V lost 0 bases and J 0 bases, leaving 12 bases between the germline ends. Germline V lookup: CDR1 DFQATT, CDR2 SNEGSKA (reference sequence). There are 17 residues in the CDR3. CDR3 in DNA: TGCAGTGCTAGAGACCCCGACAGGAGCTCCTATAATTCACCCCTCCACTTT. It codes for CSARDPDRSSYNSPLHF.

This clonotype showed up many times. V gene TRBV7-3 combines with J gene TRBJ2-3, with 10 bases fitting TRBD2. The V gene end was trimmed by 5 bases and the J gene end by 1 base; junction bases not matched to a gene: 6. The CDR3 is 16 residues long. Germline CDR1 is SGHTA and CDR2 is FQGTGA. The CDR3 DNA follows: TGTGCCAGCAGCGTAGCCGGGACTAGCGGCACAGATACGCAGTATTTT. Translating it yields CASSVAGTSGTDTQYF.

Only a few counts were recorded for this clonotype. The chain employs TRBV20-1 and TRBJ1-5; a possible D gene is TRBD1 (6 bases). The CDR3 contains 15 residues. Trimming left V 4 bases short and J 0 bases short, with 13 bases between. From germline, CDR1 is DFQATT and CDR2 SNEGSKA (reference sequence). The CDR3 DNA reads as TGCAGTGCTATGCAGGGGTCCCATAGCAATCAGCCCCAGCATTTT. This gives the protein CSAMQGSHSNQPQHF.

This chain uses TRBV28 with TRBJ2-2; 7 bases line up with TRBD2. Trimming took 5 bases from V and 5 from J; bases not matched to a gene: 5. The V gene's germline CDR1 is MDHEN and CDR2 SYDVKM. This CDR3 is 14 amino acids long. This CDR3 is CASSTLAETGELFF. As DNA, the CDR3 is TGTGCCAGCAGTACTCTAGCGGAAACCGGGGAGCTGTTTTTT.

The chain couples TRBV5-1 to TRBJ2-1; 7 bases agree with TRBD2. The CDR3 covers 16 residues. The junction had 6 bases not matched to a gene; V was cut back by 2 bases and J by 1 base. The germline V gene has CDR1 SGHRS and CDR2 YFSETQ. CDR3 loop: CASSFWWEGSYNEQFF. The DNA for the CDR3 is TGCGCCAGCAGCTTTTGGTGGGAGGGATCCTACAATGAGCAGTTCTTC.

This clonotype came up a few times. The chain couples TRBV7-2 to TRBJ2-7, with D hard to call. This CDR3 contains 14 residues. CDR1 SGHTA and CDR2 FQGNSA come from the germline V gene. Trimming pared 7 bases from V and 6 bases from J, leaving 19 bases between. CDR3 region: CASTPSVGSAEQYF. The CDR3 DNA reads as TGTGCCAGCACCCCCTCGGTGGGATCGGCCGAGCAGTACTTC. Drawing the rest from reference TRBV7-2 and TRBJ2-7, the complete variable domain is GAGVSQSPSNKVTEKGKDVELRCDPISGHTALYWYRQSLGQGLEFLIYFQGNSAPDKSGLPSDRFSAERTGGSVSTLTIQRTQQEDSAVYLCASTPSVGSAEQYFGPGTRLTVT.

The chain has TRBV7-3 and TRBJ2-3; TRBD2 aligns across 10 bases. The CDR3 covers 15 residues. Germline assignment: CDR1 SGHTA and CDR2 FQGTGA. After removal of 5 bases from V and 6 bases from J, the junction contained 8 bases not matched to a gene. CDR3 nucleotide sequence: TGTGCCAGCAGCGTCAGTAGCGGGGGGCGGGATACGCAGTATTTT. Translating gives CASSVSSGGRDTQYF.

This clonotype was seen at least ten times. The chain links TRBV29-1 to TRBJ2-1; 10 nucleotides agree with TRBD2. V was clipped by 7 bases and J by 6 bases; unmatched bases: 6. The CDR3 is made up of 13 amino acids. Germline loops: CDR1 SQVTM, CDR2 ANQGSEA. The chain's CDR3 is CSAPGLASNEQFF. DNA for the CDR3: TGCAGCGCGCCGGGACTAGCGTCCAATGAGCAGTTCTTC.

On this clonotype: It is likely a read error, because the conserved phenylalanine at the end of the CDR3 is missing. The rearrangement joins TRBV5-1 to TRBJ1-1, with 10 bases fitting TRBD1. Trimming at V came to 9 bases and at J to 1 base, leaving 6 bases not matched to a gene. Germline lookup yields CDR1 SGHRS and CDR2 YFSETQ. The CDR3 spans 14 residues. In DNA form, the CDR3 reads TGCGCCACCAGACAGGGGGCCGGGAACACTGAAGCTTTCTCT. As protein: CATRQGAGNTEAFS.

This clonotype has a handful of counts. The rearrangement uses TRBV25-1 and TRBJ2-2, with D perhaps matching TRBD1 (5 bases). Germline CDR1 is MGHDK and CDR2 is SYGVNS. With 7 bases removed from V and 5 bases from J, the gap between germline ends came to 14 bases. The CDR3 runs 14 residues. The CDR3 coding sequence is TGTGCCAGCAAGCCGGGCGCAGGGACCGGGGAGCTGTTTTTT. Its translation is CASKPGAGTGELFF. The full variable domain, its missing parts supplied by reference TRBV25-1 and TRBJ2-2, is EADIYQTPRYLVIGTGKKITLECSQTMGHDKMYWYQQDPGMELHLIHYSYGVNSTEKGDLSSESTVSRIRTEHFPLTLESARPSHTSQYLCASKPGAGTGELFFGEGSRLTVL.

The chain uses TRBV6-2 or TRBV6-3 and TRBJ2-1, with TRBD2 identical over 10 bases. Germline V gives CDR1 MNHEY, CDR2 SVGEGT. V trimming: 6 bases; J trimming: 9 bases; junction bases outside the gene matches: 14. The CDR3 consists of 16 residues. CDR3: CASSAPYQREGREQFF. DNA of the CDR3: TGTGCCAGCAGCGCACCATATCAGCGGGAGGGCCGTGAGCAGTTCTTC.

The chain links TRBV29-1 to TRBJ2-3, with 13 bases lining up with TRBD2. Germline loops: CDR1 SQVTM, CDR2 ANQGSEA. The CDR3 sequence is 14 residues long. The junction had 6 bases not matched to a gene; V was cut back by 6 bases and J by 6 bases. This CDR3 reads CSVIGLAGADTQYF. CDR3 in DNA: TGCAGCGTGATAGGACTAGCGGGAGCCGATACGCAGTATTTT.

CDR3 in DNA: TGTGCCAGCAGCTTACTGCCCTCGGAGACCCAGTACTTC. Protein product: CASSLLPSETQYF. This chain links TRBV7-3 with TRBJ2-5; no clear D gene. CDR1 and CDR2 from the germline V gene are SGHTA and FQGTGA. This CDR3 contains 13 residues. Trimming stripped 2 bases from V and 5 bases from J, with 9 bases between.